One sample yielded the 11 T cell receptor beta chains listed below, sequenced in a study of blood T cells in healthy people across ages. The second PCR ran about 7 to 12 cycles with a sample-barcoded 5' primer and J-beta primers. TCRdb used MiXCR to reprocess the 5' RACE reads, holding one entry per CDR3 protein. The sample holds roughly 550,000 distinct CDR3 sequences, less than 25% seen once. These data were also filed under a second study, of T cells of mothers and their children.

The sequenced sample was blood. The receptors originated from a boy between 10 and 17 years old in good health.

This sequence joins TRBV6-9 and TRBJ2-5; D is possibly TRBD2 (5 bases). The CDR3 covers 12 residues. V was clipped by 9 bases and J by 11 bases, with 19 bases between them. Germline values: CDR1 MNHGY, CDR2 SVAAGI. The CDR3: CARDSTRREQYF. The CDR3 DNA reads TGTGCCAGGGACTCAACGAGACGAGAGCAGTACTTC.

The chain links TRBV4-1 to TRBJ2-7, with 9 bases fitting TRBD2. Germline trimming cut 1 base from V and 3 bases from J; bases unmatched to any gene: 4. Germline V gives CDR1 MGHRA, CDR2 YSYEKL. The CDR3 runs 15 residues. CDR3 sequence: CASSQASGTFYEQYF. The CDR3 nucleotides read TGCGCCAGCAGCCAAGCTAGCGGGACTTTCTACGAGCAGTACTTC.

This chain joins TRBV5-1 and TRBJ1-2; perhaps TRBD1 as D (5 bases). There are 14 residues in the CDR3. Between the trimmed V and J ends, which lost 2 bases and 9 bases, there was a span of 17 bases. The germline CDR1 and CDR2 sequences are SGHRS and YFSETQ. The CDR3 protein is CASSLEVDRGRYTF. The CDR3 nucleotides are TGCGCCAGCAGCTTAGAAGTGGATCGGGGCCGCTACACCTTC.

This clonotype showed up many times. The chain is built from TRBV15 and TRBJ1-6; TRBD1 matches 9 bases. Germline CDR1 is LNHNV and CDR2 is YYDKDF (reference sequence). After removal of 3 bases from V and 7 bases from J, the junction contained 1 base not matched to a gene. The CDR3 extends over 14 amino acids. The CDR3 DNA sequence: TGTGCCACCAGCAGCGACAGGGGGAATTCACCCCTCCACTTT. Translating it yields CATSSDRGNSPLHF.

The CDR3 coding sequence is TGTGCCAGCAGCCAAGAAGACGGATATACGAAATGGTCCCAAAACATCGGCATTCAGTACTTC. It codes for CASSQEDGYTKWSQNIGIQYF. The V call is TRBV3-1, the J call TRBJ2-4; no definite D call. CDR3 length: 21 amino acids. Deletions cut 0 bases from V and 9 bases from J, with 33 bases between. Germline assignment: CDR1 LGHDT and CDR2 YNNKEL (reference sequence).

CDR3 sequence: CASSQLNRGVSYNEQFF. CDR3 DNA sequence: TGCGCCAGCAGCCAATTGAACAGGGGTGTATCCTACAATGAGCAGTTCTTC. V is TRBV4-3 and J is TRBJ2-1; 7 bases fit TRBD1. The trim removed 2 bases at V and 1 base at J, leaving 8 bases unmatched. Germline CDR1 LGHNA, CDR2 YSLEER. This CDR3 spans 17 amino acids.

The rearrangement joins TRBV2 to TRBJ2-1; 10 bases line up with TRBD2. The CDR3 is made up of 13 amino acids. CDR1 and CDR2 from the germline V gene are SNHLY and FYNNEI. With 9 bases clipped from V and 14 bases from J, the junction kept 13 bases outside the gene matches. The CDR3 sequence is CARSGRARNYKFF. The CDR3 DNA follows: TGTGCCAGGAGCGGGAGGGCCAGAAATTATAAGTTCTTC.

This clonotype has at least ten counts. The chain recombines TRBV5-1 with TRBJ2-5; D tentatively fits TRBD1 or TRBD2 (5 bases each). This CDR3 is 15 amino acids long. CDR1 SGHRS and CDR2 YFSETQ come from the germline V gene. V lost 4 bases to trimming and J lost 3 bases, with 16 bases between them. The CDR3 region has the DNA TGCGCCAGCAGCCCTGGTACGGGGCCCAAAGAGACCCAGTACTTC. Amino acid sequence: CASSPGTGPKETQYF.

CDR3 protein: CASSSIGIGPYNEQFF. The CDR3 DNA is TGTGCCAGCAGCTCCATCGGAATAGGGCCCTACAATGAGCAGTTCTTC. The V call is TRBV7-3, the J call TRBJ2-1; D is unclear. The germline V and J ends were trimmed by 4 bases and 2 bases, with 15 bases remaining between them. The CDR3 loop spans 16 amino acids. Germline V lookup: CDR1 SGHTA, CDR2 FQGTGA.

The gene calls are TRBV5-1 and TRBJ2-5; D is undetermined. Germline lookup yields CDR1 SGHRS and CDR2 YFSETQ. CDR3 length: 14 residues. V lost 2 bases, J lost 0 bases, and 8 bases lay in between. In DNA form, the CDR3 reads TGCGCCAGCAGCTTCTTGCCAGACCAAGAGACCCAGTACTTC. The encoded protein is CASSFLPDQETQYF.

This clonotype was detected a few times. The rearrangement joins TRBV7-6 to TRBJ2-5; 8 nucleotides match TRBD2. CDR1 and CDR2 (germline): SGHVS, FNYEAQ. CDR3 length: 15 residues. The J segment lost 5 bases and the V segment lost 3 bases, leaving 8 bases of the junction unmatched. CDR3 coding DNA: TGTGCCAGCAGCTTCGGGGGGGCCGAGATGGAGACCCAGTACTTC. This codes for CASSFGGAEMETQYF.